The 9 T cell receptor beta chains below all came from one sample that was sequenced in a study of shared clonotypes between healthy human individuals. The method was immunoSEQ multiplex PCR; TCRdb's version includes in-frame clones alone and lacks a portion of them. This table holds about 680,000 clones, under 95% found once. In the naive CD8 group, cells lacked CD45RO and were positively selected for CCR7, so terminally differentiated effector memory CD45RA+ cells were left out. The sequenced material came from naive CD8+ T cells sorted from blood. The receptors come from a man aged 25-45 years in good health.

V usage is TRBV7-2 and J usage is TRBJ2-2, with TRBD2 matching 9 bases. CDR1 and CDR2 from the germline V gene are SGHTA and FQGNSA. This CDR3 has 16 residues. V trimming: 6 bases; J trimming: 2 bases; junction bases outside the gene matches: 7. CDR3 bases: TGTGCCAGCAGGGGGAAACTAGCGGGTAACACCGGGGAGCTGTTTTTT. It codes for CASRGKLAGNTGELFF.

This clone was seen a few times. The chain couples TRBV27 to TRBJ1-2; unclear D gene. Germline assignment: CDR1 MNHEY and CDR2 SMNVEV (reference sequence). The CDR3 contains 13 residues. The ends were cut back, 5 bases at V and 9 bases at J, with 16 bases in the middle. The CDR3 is CASSDTGWWSYTF. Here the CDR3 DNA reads TGTGCCAGCAGTGACACCGGCTGGTGGAGCTACACCTTC.

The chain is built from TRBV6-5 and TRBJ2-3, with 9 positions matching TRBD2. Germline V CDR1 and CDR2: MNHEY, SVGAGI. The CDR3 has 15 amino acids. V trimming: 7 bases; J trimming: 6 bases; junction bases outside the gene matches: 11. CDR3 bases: TGTGCCAGCACCTACCTGGCGGGAGGGGGGGATACGCAGTATTTT. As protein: CASTYLAGGGDTQYF.

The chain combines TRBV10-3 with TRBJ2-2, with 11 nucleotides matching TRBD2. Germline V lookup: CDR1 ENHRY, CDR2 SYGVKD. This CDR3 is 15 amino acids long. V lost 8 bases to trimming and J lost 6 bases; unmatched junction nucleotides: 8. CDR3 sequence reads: CAIGDLAGGSGELFF. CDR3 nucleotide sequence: TGTGCCATCGGGGACCTAGCGGGAGGCTCCGGGGAGCTGTTTTTT.

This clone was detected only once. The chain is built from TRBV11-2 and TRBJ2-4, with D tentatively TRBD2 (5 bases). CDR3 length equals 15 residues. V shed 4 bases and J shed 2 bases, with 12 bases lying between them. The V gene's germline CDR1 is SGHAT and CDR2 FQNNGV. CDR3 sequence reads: CASSSSGLPKNIQYF. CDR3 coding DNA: TGTGCCAGCAGCTCCTCTGGACTCCCCAAAAACATTCAGTACTTC.

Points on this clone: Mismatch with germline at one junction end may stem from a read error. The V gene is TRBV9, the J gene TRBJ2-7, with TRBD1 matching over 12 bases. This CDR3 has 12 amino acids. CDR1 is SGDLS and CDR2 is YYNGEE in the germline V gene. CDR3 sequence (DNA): TGTGCCAGCAGCGTAGGGGACAGGGGGCTGAACTTC. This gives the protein CASSVGDRGLNF.

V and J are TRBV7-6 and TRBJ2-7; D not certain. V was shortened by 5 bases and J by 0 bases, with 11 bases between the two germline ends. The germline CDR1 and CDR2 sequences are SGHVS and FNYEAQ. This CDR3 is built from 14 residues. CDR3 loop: CASSARTDSYEQYF. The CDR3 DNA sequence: TGTGCCAGCAGCGCTAGGACGGACTCCTACGAGCAGTACTTC.

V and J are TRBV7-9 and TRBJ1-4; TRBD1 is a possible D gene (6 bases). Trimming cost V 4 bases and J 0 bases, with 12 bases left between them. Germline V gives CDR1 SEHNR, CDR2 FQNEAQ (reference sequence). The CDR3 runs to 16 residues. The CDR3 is CASSSRDISTNEKLFF. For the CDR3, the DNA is TGTGCCAGCAGCTCAAGGGACATTTCAACTAATGAAAAACTGTTTTTT.

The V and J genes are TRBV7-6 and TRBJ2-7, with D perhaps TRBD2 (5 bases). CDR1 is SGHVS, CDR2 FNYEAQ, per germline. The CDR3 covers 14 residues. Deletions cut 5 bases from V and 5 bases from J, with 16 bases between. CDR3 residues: CASSPAGYFDEQYF. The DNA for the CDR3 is TGTGCCAGCAGCCCTGCGGGTTATTTCGACGAGCAGTACTTC.